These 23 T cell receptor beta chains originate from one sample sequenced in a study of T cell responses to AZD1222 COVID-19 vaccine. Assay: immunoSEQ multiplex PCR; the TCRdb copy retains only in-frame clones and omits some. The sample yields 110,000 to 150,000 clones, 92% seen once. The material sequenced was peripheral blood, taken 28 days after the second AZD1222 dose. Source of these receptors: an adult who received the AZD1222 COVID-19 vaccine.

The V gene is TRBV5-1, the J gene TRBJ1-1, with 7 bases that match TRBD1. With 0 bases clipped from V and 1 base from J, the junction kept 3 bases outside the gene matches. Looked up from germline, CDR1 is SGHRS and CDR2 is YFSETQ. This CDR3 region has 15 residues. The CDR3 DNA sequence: TGCGCCAGCAGCTTGGAGGGGGCTCAGAACACTGAAGCTTTCTTT. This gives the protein CASSLEGAQNTEAFF.

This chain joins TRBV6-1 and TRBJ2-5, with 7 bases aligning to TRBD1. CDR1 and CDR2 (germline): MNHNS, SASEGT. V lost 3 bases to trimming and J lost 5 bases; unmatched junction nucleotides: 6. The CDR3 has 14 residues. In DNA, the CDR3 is TGTGCCAGCAGTGACCAGACAGGGCGGGAGACCCAGTACTTC. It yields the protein CASSDQTGRETQYF.

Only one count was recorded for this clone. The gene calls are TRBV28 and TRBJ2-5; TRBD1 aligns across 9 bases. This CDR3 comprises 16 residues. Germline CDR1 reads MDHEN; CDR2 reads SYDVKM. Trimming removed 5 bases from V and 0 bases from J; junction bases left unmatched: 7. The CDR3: CASSPDRGTNQETQYF. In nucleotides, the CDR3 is TGTGCCAGCAGTCCCGACAGGGGGACTAACCAAGAGACCCAGTACTTC.

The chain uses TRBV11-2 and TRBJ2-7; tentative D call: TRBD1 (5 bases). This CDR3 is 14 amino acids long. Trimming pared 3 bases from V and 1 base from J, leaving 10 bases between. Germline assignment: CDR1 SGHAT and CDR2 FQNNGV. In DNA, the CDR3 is TGTGCCAGCAGCTTGCGGACAAGGTCCTACGAGCAGTACTTC. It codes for CASSLRTRSYEQYF. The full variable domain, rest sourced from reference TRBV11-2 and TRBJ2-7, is EAGVAQSPRYKIIEKRQSVAFWCNPISGHATLYWYQQILGQGPKLLIQFQNNGVVDDSQLPKDRFSAERLKGVDSTLKIQPAKLEDSAVYLCASSLRTRSYEQYFGPGTRLTVT.

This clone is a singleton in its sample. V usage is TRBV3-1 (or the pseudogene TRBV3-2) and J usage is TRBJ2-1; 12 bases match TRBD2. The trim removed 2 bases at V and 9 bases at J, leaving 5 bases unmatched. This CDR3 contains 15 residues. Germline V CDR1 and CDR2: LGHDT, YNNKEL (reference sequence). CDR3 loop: CASSQSTSGSVEQFF. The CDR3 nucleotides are TGTGCCAGCAGCCAATCGACTAGCGGGAGTGTTGAGCAGTTCTTC.

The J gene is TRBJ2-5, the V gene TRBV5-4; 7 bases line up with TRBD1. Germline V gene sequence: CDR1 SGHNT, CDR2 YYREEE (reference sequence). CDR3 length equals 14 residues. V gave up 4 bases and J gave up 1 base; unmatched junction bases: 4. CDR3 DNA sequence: TGTGCCAGCAGCCCAGGGGGTATCCAAGAGACCCAGTACTTC. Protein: CASSPGGIQETQYF.

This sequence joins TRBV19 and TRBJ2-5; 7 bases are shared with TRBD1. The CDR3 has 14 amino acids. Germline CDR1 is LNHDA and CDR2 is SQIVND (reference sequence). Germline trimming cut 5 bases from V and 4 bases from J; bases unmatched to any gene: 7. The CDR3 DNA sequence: TGTGCCAGTAGTGCAGGGACAGCTGGAGAGACCCAGTACTTC. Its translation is CASSAGTAGETQYF.

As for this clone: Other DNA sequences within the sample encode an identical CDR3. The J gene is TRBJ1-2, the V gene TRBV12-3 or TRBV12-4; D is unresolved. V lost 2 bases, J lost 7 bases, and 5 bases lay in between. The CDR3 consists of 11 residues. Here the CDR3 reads CASSLRAGYTF. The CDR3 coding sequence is TGTGCCAGCAGTTTAAGGGCTGGCTACACCTTC.

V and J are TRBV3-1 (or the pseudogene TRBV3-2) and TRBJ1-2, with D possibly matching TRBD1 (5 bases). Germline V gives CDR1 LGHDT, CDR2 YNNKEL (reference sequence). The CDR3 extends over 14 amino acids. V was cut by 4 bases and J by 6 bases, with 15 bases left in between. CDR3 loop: CASSLTQGVHGYTF. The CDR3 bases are TGTGCCAGCAGCCTAACTCAGGGAGTACATGGCTACACCTTC.

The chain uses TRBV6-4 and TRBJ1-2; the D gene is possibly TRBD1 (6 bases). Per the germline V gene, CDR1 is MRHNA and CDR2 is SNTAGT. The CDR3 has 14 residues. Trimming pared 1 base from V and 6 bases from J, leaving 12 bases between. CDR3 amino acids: CASSDLDYRDGYTF. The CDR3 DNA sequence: TGTGCCAGCAGTGACTTAGATTACAGGGATGGCTACACCTTC.

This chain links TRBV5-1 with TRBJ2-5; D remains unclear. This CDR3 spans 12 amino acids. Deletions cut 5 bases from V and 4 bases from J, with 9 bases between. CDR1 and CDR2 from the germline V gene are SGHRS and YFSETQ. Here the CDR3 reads CASRPAGETQYF. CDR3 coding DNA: TGCGCCAGCAGACCGGCTGGAGAGACCCAGTACTTC.

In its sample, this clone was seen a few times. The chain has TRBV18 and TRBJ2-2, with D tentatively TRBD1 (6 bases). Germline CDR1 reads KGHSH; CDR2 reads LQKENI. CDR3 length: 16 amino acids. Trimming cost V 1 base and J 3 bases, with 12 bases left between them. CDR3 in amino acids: CASSPQRQDHTGELFF. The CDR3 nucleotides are TGTGCCAGCTCACCACAGCGACAGGATCACACCGGGGAGCTGTTTTTT.

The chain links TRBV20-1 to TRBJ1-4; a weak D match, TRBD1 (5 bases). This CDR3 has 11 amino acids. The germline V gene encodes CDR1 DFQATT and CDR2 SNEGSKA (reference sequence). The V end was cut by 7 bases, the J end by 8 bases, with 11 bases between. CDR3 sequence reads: CSGVQGEKLFF. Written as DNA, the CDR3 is TGCAGTGGGGTCCAGGGCGAAAAACTGTTTTTT.

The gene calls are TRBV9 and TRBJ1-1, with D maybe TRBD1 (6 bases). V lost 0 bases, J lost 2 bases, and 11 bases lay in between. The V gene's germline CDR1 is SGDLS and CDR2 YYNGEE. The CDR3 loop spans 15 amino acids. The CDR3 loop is CASSVEAGANTEAFF. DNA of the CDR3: TGTGCCAGCAGCGTAGAGGCAGGGGCAAACACTGAAGCTTTCTTT.

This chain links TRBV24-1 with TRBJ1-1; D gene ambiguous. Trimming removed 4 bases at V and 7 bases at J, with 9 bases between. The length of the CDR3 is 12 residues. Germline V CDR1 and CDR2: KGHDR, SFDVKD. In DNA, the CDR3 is TGTGCCACCAGTGACCCGGGTGGTGAAGCTTTCTTT. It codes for CATSDPGGEAFF.

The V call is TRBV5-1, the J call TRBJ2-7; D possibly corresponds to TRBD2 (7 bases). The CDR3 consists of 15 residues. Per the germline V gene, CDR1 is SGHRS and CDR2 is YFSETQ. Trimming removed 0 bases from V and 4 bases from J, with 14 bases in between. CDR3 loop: CASSLAWGGGYEQYF. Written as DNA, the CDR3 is TGCGCCAGCAGCTTGGCCTGGGGAGGGGGTTACGAGCAGTACTTC.

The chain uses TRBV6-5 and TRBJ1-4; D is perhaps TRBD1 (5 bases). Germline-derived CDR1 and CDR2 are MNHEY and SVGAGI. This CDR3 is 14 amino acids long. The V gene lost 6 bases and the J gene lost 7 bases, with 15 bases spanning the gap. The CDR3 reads CASSLDGAGEKLFF. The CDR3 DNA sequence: TGTGCCAGCAGCCTAGATGGGGCGGGTGAAAAACTGTTTTTT.

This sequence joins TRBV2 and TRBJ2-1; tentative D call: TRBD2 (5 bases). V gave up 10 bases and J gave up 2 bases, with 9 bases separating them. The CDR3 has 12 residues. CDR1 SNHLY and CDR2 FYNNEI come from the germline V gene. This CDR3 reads CATGRAYNEQFF. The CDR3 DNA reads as TGTGCCACCGGGCGGGCCTACAATGAGCAGTTCTTC.

Here the CDR3 reads CASSAPGVTDTQYF. The CDR3 DNA reads as TGTGCCAGCAGTGCCCCGGGAGTGACAGATACGCAGTATTTT. V usage is TRBV28 and J usage is TRBJ2-3, with D possibly being TRBD2 (6 bases). The germline CDR1 and CDR2 sequences are MDHEN and SYDVKM. V was trimmed by 5 bases and J by 3 bases, leaving 12 bases between them. The CDR3 consists of 14 residues.

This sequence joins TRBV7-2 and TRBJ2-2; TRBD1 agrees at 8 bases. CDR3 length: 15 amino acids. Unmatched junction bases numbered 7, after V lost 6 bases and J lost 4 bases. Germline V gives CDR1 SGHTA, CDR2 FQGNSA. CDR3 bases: TGTGCCAGCAGTTCCGGGACAGGCTTCACCGGGGAGCTGTTTTTT. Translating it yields CASSSGTGFTGELFF.

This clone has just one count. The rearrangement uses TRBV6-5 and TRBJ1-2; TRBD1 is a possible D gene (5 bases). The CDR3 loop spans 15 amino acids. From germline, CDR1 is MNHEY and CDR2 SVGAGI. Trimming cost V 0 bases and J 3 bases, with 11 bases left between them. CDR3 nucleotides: TGTGCCAGCAGTTACTCGATTATGGGGGACTATGGCTACACCTTC. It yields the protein CASSYSIMGDYGYTF.

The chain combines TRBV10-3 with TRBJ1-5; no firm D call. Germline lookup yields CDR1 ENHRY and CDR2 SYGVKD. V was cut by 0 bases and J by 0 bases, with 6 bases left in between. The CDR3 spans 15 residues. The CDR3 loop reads CAISESGTSNQPQHF. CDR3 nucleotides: TGTGCCATCAGTGAGTCGGGCACTAGCAATCAGCCCCAGCATTTT.

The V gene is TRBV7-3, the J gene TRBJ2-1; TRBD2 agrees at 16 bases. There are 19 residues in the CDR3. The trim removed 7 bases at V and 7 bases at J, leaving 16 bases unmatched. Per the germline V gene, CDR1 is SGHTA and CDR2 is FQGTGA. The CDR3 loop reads CASIPRGLAGGPVGNEQFF. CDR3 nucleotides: TGTGCCAGCATCCCTCGGGGACTAGCGGGAGGGCCTGTGGGGAATGAGCAGTTCTTC.